The sequence of this T cell receptor (beta chain) was determined in a study of technical replicates of blood from a handful of donors. The germline V gene encodes CDR1 SGHRS and CDR2 YFSETQ. This CDR3 has 13 residues. Trimming cost V 4 bases and J 6 bases, with 10 bases left between them. Data came from immunoSEQ multiplex PCR; TCRdb stores just in-frame clones and leaves some out. The sample yields approximately 52,000 clones, more than 85% seen once. The specimen was PBMCs. The origin of this receptor is a human donor in good health. Some clones in this sample may be carry-over from other donors' samples. The gene calls are TRBV5-1 and TRBJ2-2, with a tentative D call TRBD1 (5 bases). DNA of the CDR3: TGCGCCAGCAGCAATCAGGGTTCCGGGGAGCTGTTTTTT. This gives the protein CASSNQGSGELFF.